This entry lists 11 T cell receptor beta chains sequenced from one sample in a study of shared clonotypes between healthy human individuals. The repertoire was sequenced with immunoSEQ multiplex PCR; TCRdb's copy has only in-frame clones and lacks some. The sample yields around 1.6 million clones, approximately 98% seen once. The sequenced material came from naive CD4+ T cells sorted from blood. The subset is: CD45RA+ positively selected. These receptors came from a young man in good health.

This chain links TRBV10-2 with TRBJ1-3; D gene unclear. Trimming took 3 bases from V and 4 from J, leaving 10 bases between them. The CDR3 loop spans 14 amino acids. Germline-derived CDR1 and CDR2 are WSHSY and SAAADI. CDR3 loop: CASSDAEKGNTIYF. Written as DNA, the CDR3 is TGCGCCAGCAGTGACGCAGAAAAAGGAAACACCATATATTTT.

As concerns this clone: In the same sample, other DNA sequences code for this CDR3. CDR3 nucleotide sequence: TGTGCCAGCAGCGTAGAGGCGGGGTACACTGAAGCTTTCTTT. This encodes CASSVEAGYTEAFF. The rearrangement joins TRBV9 to TRBJ1-1, with D unresolved. V was pared by 0 bases and J by 3 bases, with 9 bases between. The CDR3 runs to 14 residues. Germline CDR1 SGDLS, CDR2 YYNGEE.

This chain uses TRBV28 with TRBJ2-7, with 7 bases fitting TRBD2. This CDR3 contains 13 residues. V shed 6 bases, J shed 5 bases, and the junction held 7 bases outside the gene matches. Germline CDR1 reads MDHEN; CDR2 reads SYDVKM. As DNA, the CDR3 is TGTGCCAGCAGAGAAGCGGGAAGGAACGAGCAGTACTTC. This codes for CASREAGRNEQYF.

The rearrangement uses TRBV30 and TRBJ1-2; no firm D call. Deletions cut 2 bases from V and 7 bases from J, with 8 bases between. CDR1 is GTSNPN, CDR2 SVGIG, per germline (reference sequence). CDR3 length: 11 amino acids. CDR3 nucleotide sequence: TGTGCCTGGAGTCCCTTGGGTGGCTACACCTTC. Translated, it gives CAWSPLGGYTF.

The rearrangement joins TRBV27 to TRBJ1-2, with D possibly being TRBD1 (6 bases). From germline, CDR1 is MNHEY and CDR2 SMNVEV (reference sequence). Trimming took off 2 bases at V and 1 base at J, with 11 bases between the two ends. This CDR3 comprises 15 residues. The CDR3 spells CASSLMGARNYGYTF. DNA for the CDR3: TGTGCCAGCAGTTTAATGGGGGCCCGTAACTATGGCTACACCTTC.

The V and J genes are TRBV7-2 and TRBJ2-3; 7 nucleotides match TRBD1. Looked up from germline, CDR1 is SGHTA and CDR2 is FQGNSA. The CDR3 sequence is 18 residues long. V shed 0 bases, J shed 2 bases, and the junction held 11 bases outside the gene matches. This CDR3 is CASSLASRQGRVTDTQYF. CDR3 nucleotide sequence: TGTGCCAGCAGCTTAGCATCAAGACAGGGAAGGGTCACAGATACGCAGTATTTT.

This clone was detected only once. The J gene is TRBJ2-3, the V gene TRBV7-2, with 8 bases lining up with TRBD2. The CDR3 has 17 amino acids. Germline V CDR1 and CDR2: SGHTA, FQGNSA. V shed 6 bases, J shed 5 bases, and the junction held 16 bases outside the gene matches. The CDR3 DNA follows: TGTGCCAGCAGGAGAGGGCTTGGCGGGAGGTCAGGAGATACGCAGTATTTT. It translates to CASRRGLGGRSGDTQYF.

The rearrangement links TRBV7-6 to TRBJ2-7; 7 positions match TRBD2. Trimming cost V 5 bases and J 3 bases; bases outside gene matches: 7. Germline V gene data show CDR1 as SGHVS and CDR2 as FNYEAQ. The CDR3 loop spans 14 amino acids. CDR3 DNA: TGTGCCAGCAGCCCCAGCGGGGTCAACTACGAGCAGTACTTC. The encoded protein is CASSPSGVNYEQYF.

To note about this clone: Other DNA sequences in this sample translate to the same CDR3. The rearrangement uses TRBV18 and TRBJ1-2, with D possibly matching TRBD1 (6 bases). Trimming took 3 bases from V and 1 from J, leaving 9 bases between them. The CDR3 spans 14 residues. CDR1 is KGHSH and CDR2 is LQKENI in the germline V gene. The CDR3 bases are TGTGCCAGCTCACCCTTGGACAGTAACTATGGCTACACCTTC. Its translation: CASSPLDSNYGYTF. Together with reference TRBV18 and TRBJ1-2, the CDR3 gives the full variable domain: NAGVMQNPRHLVRRRGQEARLRCSPMKGHSHVYWYRQLPEEGLKFMVYLQKENIIDESGMPKERFSAEFPKEGPSILRIQQVVRGDSAAYFCASSPLDSNYGYTFGSGTRLTVV.

Concerning this clone itself: The junction departs from germline at one end; a sequencing error may be responsible. The V call is TRBV6-6, the J call TRBJ2-7, with a weak D call TRBD1 (7 bases). Germline CDR1 reads MNHNY; CDR2 reads SVGAGI (reference sequence). This CDR3 spans 14 amino acids. The DNA of the CDR3 is TGTGCCAGCAGTCGACAGGGAGTTCCGGGAGAGCAGCACTTC. This translates into CASSRQGVPGEQHF.

The chain couples TRBV11-3 to TRBJ2-1, with a possible D match to TRBD2 (6 bases). V was trimmed by 5 bases and J by 9 bases, leaving 26 bases between them. CDR1 SGHNT and CDR2 YENEEA come from the germline V gene. The CDR3 is 17 residues long. The CDR3 DNA sequence: TGTGCCAGCAGCCTAAGCAATCAAGCGAGACTGGGGGGTGAGCAGTTCTTC. Translation: CASSLSNQARLGGEQFF. Together with reference TRBV11-3 and TRBJ2-1, the CDR3 gives the full variable domain: EAGVVQSPRYKIIEKKQPVAFWCNPISGHNTLYWYLQNLGQGPELLIRYENEEAVDDSQLPKDRFSAERLKGVDSTLKIQPAELGDSAVYLCASSLSNQARLGGEQFFGPGTRLTVL.